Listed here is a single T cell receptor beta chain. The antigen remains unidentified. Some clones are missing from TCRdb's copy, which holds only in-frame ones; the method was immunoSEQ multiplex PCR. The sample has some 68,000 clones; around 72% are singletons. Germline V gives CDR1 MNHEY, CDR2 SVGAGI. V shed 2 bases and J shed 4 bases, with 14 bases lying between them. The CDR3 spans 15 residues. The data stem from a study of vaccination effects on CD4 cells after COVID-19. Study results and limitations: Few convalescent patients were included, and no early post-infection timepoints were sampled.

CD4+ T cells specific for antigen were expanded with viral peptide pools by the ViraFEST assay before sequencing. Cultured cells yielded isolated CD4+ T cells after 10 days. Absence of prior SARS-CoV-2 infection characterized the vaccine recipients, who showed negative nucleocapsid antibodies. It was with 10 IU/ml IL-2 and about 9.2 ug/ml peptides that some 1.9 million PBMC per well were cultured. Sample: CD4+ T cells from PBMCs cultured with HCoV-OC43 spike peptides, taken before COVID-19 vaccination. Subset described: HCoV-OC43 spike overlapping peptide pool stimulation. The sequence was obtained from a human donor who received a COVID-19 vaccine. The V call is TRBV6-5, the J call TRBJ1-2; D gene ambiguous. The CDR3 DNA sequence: TGTGCCAGCAGTTACCTTCCGGAAGGCGGCTATGGCTACACCTTC. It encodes CASSYLPEGGYGYTF.